In this sample, the clone carrying this T cell receptor beta chain turned up a few times. Antigen specificity is unknown. TCRdb re-derived calls from the RT-PCR reads in MiXCR, one entry per CDR3 protein. The repertoire holds around 500,000 distinct CDR3 sequences, with about 10% as singletons. The sample belongs to a study of response to subunit inactivated influenza vaccine. General study results and limits: There was a suggestion from the authors that each seasonal influenza vaccination recruits few new T cells.

The CDR3 has 15 amino acids. J lost 4 bases, V lost 0 bases, and 5 bases had no gene match. The germline V gene encodes CDR1 SGHKS and CDR2 YYEKEE (reference sequence). The sequence was collected from a man in his fifties who received an inactivated influenza vaccine. Sequences were derived from PBMCs from blood, sampled roughly 48 days after vaccination. The chain links TRBV5-5 to TRBJ2-5, with 8 positions matching TRBD1. The CDR3 bases are TGTGCCAGCAGCTTGGCGGCAGGGGGCTTAGAGACCCAGTACTTC. This translates into CASSLAAGGLETQYF.